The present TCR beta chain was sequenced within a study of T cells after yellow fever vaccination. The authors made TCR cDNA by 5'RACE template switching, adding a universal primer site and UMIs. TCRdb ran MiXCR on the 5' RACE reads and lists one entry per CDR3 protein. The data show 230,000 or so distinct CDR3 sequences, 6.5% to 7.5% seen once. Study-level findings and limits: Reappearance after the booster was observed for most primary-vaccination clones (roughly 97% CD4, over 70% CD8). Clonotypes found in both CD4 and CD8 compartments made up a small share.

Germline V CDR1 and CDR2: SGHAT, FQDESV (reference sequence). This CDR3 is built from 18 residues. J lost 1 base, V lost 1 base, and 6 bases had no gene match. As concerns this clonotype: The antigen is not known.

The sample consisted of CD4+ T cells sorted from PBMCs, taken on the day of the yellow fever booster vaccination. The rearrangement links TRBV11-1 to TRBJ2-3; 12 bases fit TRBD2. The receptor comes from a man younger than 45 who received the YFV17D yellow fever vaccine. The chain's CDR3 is CASSLGASGRAGTDTQYF. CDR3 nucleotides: TGTGCCAGCAGCTTAGGGGCTAGCGGGAGGGCCGGCACAGATACGCAGTATTTT.